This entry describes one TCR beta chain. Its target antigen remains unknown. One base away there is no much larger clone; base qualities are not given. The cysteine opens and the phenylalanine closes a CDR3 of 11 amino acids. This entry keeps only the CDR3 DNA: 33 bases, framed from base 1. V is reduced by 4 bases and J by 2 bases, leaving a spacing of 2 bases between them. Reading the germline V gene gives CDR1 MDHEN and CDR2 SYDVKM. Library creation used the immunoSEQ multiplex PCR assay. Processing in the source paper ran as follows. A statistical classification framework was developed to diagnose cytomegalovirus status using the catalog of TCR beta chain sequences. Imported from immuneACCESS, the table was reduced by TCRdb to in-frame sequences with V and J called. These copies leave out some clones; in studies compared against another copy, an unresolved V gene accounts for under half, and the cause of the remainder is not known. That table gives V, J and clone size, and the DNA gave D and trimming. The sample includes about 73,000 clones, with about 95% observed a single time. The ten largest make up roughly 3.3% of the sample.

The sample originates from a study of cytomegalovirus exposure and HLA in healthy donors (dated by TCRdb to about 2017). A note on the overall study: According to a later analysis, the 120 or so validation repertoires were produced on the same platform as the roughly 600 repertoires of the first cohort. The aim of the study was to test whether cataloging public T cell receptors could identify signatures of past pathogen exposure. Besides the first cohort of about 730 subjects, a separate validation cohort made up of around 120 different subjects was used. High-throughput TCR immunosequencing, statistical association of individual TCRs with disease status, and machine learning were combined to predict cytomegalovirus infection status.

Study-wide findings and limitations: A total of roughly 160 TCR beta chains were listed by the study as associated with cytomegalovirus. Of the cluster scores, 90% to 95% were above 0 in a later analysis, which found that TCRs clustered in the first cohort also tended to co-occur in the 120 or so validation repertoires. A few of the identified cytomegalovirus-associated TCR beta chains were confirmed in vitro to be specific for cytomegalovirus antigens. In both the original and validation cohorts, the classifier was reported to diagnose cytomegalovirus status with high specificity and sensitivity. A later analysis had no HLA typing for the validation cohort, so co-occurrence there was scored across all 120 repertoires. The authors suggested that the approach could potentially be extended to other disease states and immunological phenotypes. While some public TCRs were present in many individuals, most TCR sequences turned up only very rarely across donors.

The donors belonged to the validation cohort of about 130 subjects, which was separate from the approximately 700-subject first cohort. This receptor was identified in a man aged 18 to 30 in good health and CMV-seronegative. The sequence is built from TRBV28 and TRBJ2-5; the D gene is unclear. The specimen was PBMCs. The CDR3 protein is CASSSQETQYF. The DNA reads TGTGCCAGCAGTTCTCAAGAGACCCAGTACTTC.